Following are 25 T cell receptor beta chains from one sample sequenced in a study of cytotoxic CD8 clonotypes in ibrutinib-treated CLL. The table came from immunoSEQ multiplex PCR; TCRdb's copy has only in-frame clones and leaves some out. The table lists fewer than 45,000 clones, 71% of them singletons. Sequenced here: PBMCs, sampled at disease progression, from a patient treated with ibrutinib. The receptors stem from a human donor with chronic lymphocytic leukemia.

The rearrangement uses TRBV29-1 and TRBJ1-5, with TRBD1 as a possible D gene (5 bases). The CDR3 has 12 residues. V was cut by 6 bases and J by 4 bases, with 10 bases left in between. Per germline, CDR1 SQVTM and CDR2 ANQGSEA. The CDR3 reads CSVGGSNQPQHF. As DNA, the CDR3 is TGCAGCGTGGGGGGATCTAATCAGCCCCAGCATTTT.

In nucleotides, the CDR3 is TGCGCCAGCAGCCAAGAGACAGGGTTGGTTAATCAGCCCCAGCATTTT. Its protein product is CASSQETGLVNQPQHF. The rearrangement links TRBV4-1 to TRBJ1-5; 7 bases map to TRBD1. The V gene's germline CDR1 is MGHRA and CDR2 YSYEKL. The CDR3 contains 16 residues. V gave up 0 bases and J gave up 4 bases; unmatched junction bases: 6.

This sequence joins TRBV11-2 and TRBJ1-6, with D uncertain. Germline CDR1 reads SGHAT; CDR2 reads FQNNGV. Trimming pared 5 bases from V and 8 bases from J, leaving 10 bases between. The CDR3 spans 13 residues. CDR3 in amino acids: CASSRGMDSPLHF. CDR3 in DNA: TGTGCCAGCAGCCGAGGGATGGATTCACCCCTCCACTTT.

The V and J genes are TRBV5-1 and TRBJ2-7; TRBD2 agrees at 8 bases. The ends lost 1 base at V and 3 bases at J; junction bases unmatched: 6. This CDR3 is 15 amino acids long. CDR1 SGHRS and CDR2 YFSETQ come from the germline V gene. The CDR3 DNA reads TGCGCCAGCAGCTTGACGGCGGGGGGTGGCTACGAGCAGTACTTC. Its translation is CASSLTAGGGYEQYF.

This chain connects TRBV7-6 to TRBJ2-6; 9 bases are shared with TRBD1. With 8 bases clipped from V and 1 base from J, the junction kept 6 bases outside the gene matches. The length of the CDR3 is 16 residues. Per germline, CDR1 SGHVS and CDR2 FNYEAQ. The CDR3 loop reads CASGSTGGSGANVLTF. The CDR3 nucleotides read TGTGCCAGCGGCTCGACAGGGGGTTCTGGGGCCAACGTCCTGACTTTC.

As DNA, the CDR3 is TGCGCCAGCAGCTTGGTTGGAGGGAGGATGAACACTGAAGCTTTCTTT. This translates into CASSLVGGRMNTEAFF. J is TRBJ1-1 and V is TRBV5-1; D gene unclear. The CDR3 consists of 16 residues. CDR1 is SGHRS and CDR2 is YFSETQ in the germline V gene. V was clipped by 0 bases and J by 0 bases, with 12 bases between them.

V is TRBV19 and J is TRBJ1-3; TRBD1 matches 8 bases. Trimming removed 4 bases from V and 6 bases from J; junction bases left unmatched: 2. The CDR3 consists of 13 residues. CDR1 LNHDA and CDR2 SQIVND come from the germline V gene (reference sequence). This chain's CDR3 is CASSTGGKNTIYF. DNA of the CDR3: TGTGCCAGTAGTACAGGGGGCAAAAACACCATATATTTT.

The rearrangement links TRBV6-5 to TRBJ1-5; perhaps TRBD1 as D (5 bases). V was trimmed by 2 bases and J by 4 bases, leaving 6 bases between them. This CDR3 region has 13 residues. Looked up from germline, CDR1 is MNHEY and CDR2 is SVGAGI. CDR3 bases: TGTGCCAGCAGTTACGGGGGGAATCAGCCCCAGCATTTT. Translated: CASSYGGNQPQHF.

This clone was recorded a few times. V and J are TRBV2 and TRBJ2-7; tentative D call: TRBD1 (5 bases). In germline, CDR1 is SNHLY, CDR2 FYNNEI. The germline V and J ends were trimmed by 4 bases and 7 bases, with 20 bases remaining between them. CDR3 length: 15 amino acids. Here the CDR3 reads CASSAESRPPGEQYF. DNA for the CDR3: TGTGCCAGCAGTGCTGAGTCTCGGCCCCCAGGGGAGCAGTACTTC.

The rearrangement joins TRBV21-1 to TRBJ2-7; the table's D call, TRBD1, was not checked against the DNA. TRBV21-1 is classified as a pseudogene. The CDR3 contains 9 residues. This chain's CDR3 is CASSVQYRF. DNA of the CDR3: TGTGCCAGCAGCGTACAGTACAGGTTC.

Note on this clone: The sample holds other DNA sequences that translate to the same CDR3. This chain links TRBV9 with TRBJ1-3, with D unclear. The V gene's germline CDR1 is SGDLS and CDR2 YYNGEE. This CDR3 region has 16 residues. Between the trimmed V and J ends, which lost 0 bases and 0 bases, there was a span of 10 bases. The CDR3 loop reads CASSVGQPSSGNTIYF. For the CDR3, the DNA is TGTGCCAGCAGCGTAGGACAACCGAGCTCTGGAAACACCATATATTTT.

In its sample, this clone was seen a few times. The chain is built from TRBV19 and TRBJ1-5, with D possibly TRBD1 on 6 matching bases. Germline V gives CDR1 LNHDA, CDR2 SQIVND (reference sequence). V was cut by 7 bases and J by 6 bases, with 16 bases left in between. The CDR3 runs 14 residues. In nucleotides, the CDR3 is TGTGCCAGTACCCTACCGGGACACGGTCAGCCCCAGCATTTT. Protein: CASTLPGHGQPQHF. Full variable domain (rest looked up from reference TRBV19 and TRBJ1-5): DGGITQSPKYLFRKEGQNVTLSCEQNLNHDAMYWYRQDPGQGLRLIYYSQIVNDFQKGDIAEGYSVSREKKESFPLTVTSAQKNPTAFYLCASTLPGHGQPQHFGDGTRLSIL.

About this clone: At one boundary the junction diverges from the germline segment, which might be a read error. The chain carries TRBV7-6 and TRBJ2-5; 10 nucleotides align to TRBD1. Germline V lookup: CDR1 SGHVS, CDR2 FNYEAQ. CDR3 length equals 16 residues. This CDR3 reads CASSGDRGPLQGTQYF. For the CDR3, the DNA is TGTGCCAGCAGCGGGGACAGGGGCCCTCTACAAGGGACCCAGTACTTC. The full variable domain, completed using reference TRBV7-6 and TRBJ2-5, is GAGVSQSPRYKVTKRGQDVALRCDPISGHVSLYWYRQALGQGPEFLTYFNYEAQQDKSGLPNDRFSAERPEGSISTLTIQRTEQRDSAMYRCASSGDRGPLQGTQYFGPGTRLLVL.

This CDR3 is CASSPEGPLSGYTF. DNA of the CDR3: TGCGCCAGCAGCCCGGAGGGGCCTCTAAGTGGCTACACCTTC. The chain is built from TRBV5-1 and TRBJ1-2; D might be TRBD1 (5 bases). CDR3 length equals 14 residues. The V end lost 4 bases, the J end lost 7 bases, and 17 bases lay between the germline ends. CDR1 is SGHRS, CDR2 YFSETQ, per germline.

The V gene is TRBV4-2, the J gene TRBJ2-3, with D perhaps matching TRBD2 (5 bases). The V and J ends lost 1 base and 7 bases respectively, with 12 bases between them. Germline CDR1 is LGHNA and CDR2 is YNFKEQ. This CDR3 is built from 14 residues. The CDR3 nucleotides read TGTGCCAGCAGCCAAGGGTCGCGGGTCCATACGCAGTATTTT. Translating gives CASSQGSRVHTQYF.

The chain couples TRBV11-2 to TRBJ1-5; D uncertain. Trimming stripped 5 bases from V and 0 bases from J, with 11 bases between. From germline, CDR1 is SGHAT and CDR2 FQNNGV. The CDR3 length is 15 residues. In DNA, the CDR3 is TGTGCCAGCAGCGCGGACGGAGATAGCAATCAGCCCCAGCATTTT. Translation gives CASSADGDSNQPQHF.

Here the CDR3 DNA reads TGCAGCGCGGGACAGGTGTCCTACGAGCAGTACTTC. Encoded protein: CSAGQVSYEQYF. This chain connects TRBV29-1 to TRBJ2-7; 8 nucleotides match TRBD1. In germline, CDR1 is SQVTM, CDR2 ANQGSEA. V was clipped by 7 bases and J by 1 base; unmatched bases: 3. This CDR3 has 12 amino acids.

This chain connects TRBV29-1 to TRBJ1-1, with D perhaps matching TRBD1 (5 bases). This CDR3 has 10 residues. CDR1 is SQVTM and CDR2 is ANQGSEA in the germline V gene. Trimming took 6 bases from V and 6 from J, leaving 8 bases between them. CDR3 residues: CSVRGAEAFF. The CDR3 region has the DNA TGCAGCGTCCGGGGGGCTGAAGCTTTCTTT.

CDR3 protein: CAVSPGAWQPQHF. The DNA for the CDR3 is TGTGCCGTTAGCCCGGGGGCCTGGCAGCCCCAGCATTTT. The genes are TRBV27 and TRBJ1-5; a weak D match, TRBD1 (6 bases). Trimming stripped 11 bases from V and 7 bases from J, with 18 bases between. This CDR3 has 13 residues. Germline-derived CDR1 and CDR2 are MNHEY and SMNVEV (reference sequence).

This clone was counted a single time. This sequence joins TRBV6-5 and TRBJ1-6, with D tentatively TRBD1 (6 bases). This CDR3 region has 16 residues. Germline V gene lookup returns CDR1 MNHEY and CDR2 SVGAGI. The V gene lost 0 bases and the J gene lost 7 bases, with 13 bases spanning the gap. The CDR3 coding sequence is TGTGCCAGCAGTTACTCAACAGGGAGCTTCAATTCACCCCTCCACTTT. It is translated as CASSYSTGSFNSPLHF.

This clone occurred once. This chain connects TRBV5-5 to TRBJ1-6; D not resolved. The CDR3 sequence is 13 residues long. Trimming stripped 0 bases from V and 7 bases from J, with 5 bases between. Germline-derived CDR1 and CDR2 are SGHKS and YYEKEE (reference sequence). This chain's CDR3 is CASSLVVNSPLHF. CDR3 DNA: TGTGCCAGCAGCTTGGTCGTAAATTCACCCCTCCACTTT.

The CDR3, as DNA: TGTGCCAGCAGGGGCAGCCCGAACACTGAAGCTTTCTTT. Translated: CASRGSPNTEAFF. The chain couples TRBV2 to TRBJ1-1; D gene unclear. V was trimmed by 6 bases and J by 1 base, leaving 9 bases between them. The CDR3 length is 13 residues. The germline gives CDR1 SNHLY, CDR2 FYNNEI.

The CDR3 DNA reads TGTGCCAGCAGCTTAGGGGGGGCCCCTCTATGGGTCAATGAGCAGTTCTTC. Translation: CASSLGGAPLWVNEQFF. V is TRBV7-8 and J is TRBJ2-1; D is tentatively TRBD1 or TRBD2 (6 bases each). Germline V gene lookup returns CDR1 SGHVS and CDR2 FQNEAQ. The CDR3 extends over 17 amino acids. The V and J ends lost 1 base and 6 bases respectively, with 19 bases between them.

Concerning this clone itself: An end of the junction does not agree with germline; a read error may underlie this. The chain is built from TRBV5-6 and TRBJ1-1, with D uncertain. This CDR3 comprises 12 residues. Germline V gene lookup returns CDR1 SGHDT and CDR2 YYEEEE. The CDR3 region is CASSLGFSESIF. The DNA of the CDR3 is TGTGCCAGCAGCTTGGGATTTAGTGAGAGCATCTTT.

The chain is built from TRBV1 and TRBJ2-4. TRBV1 is designated a pseudogene. This CDR3 is built from 20 residues. The CDR3 DNA follows: TGCACCAGCAGCCAAGAAGGGATGGCAGATGAGATCTTAGCCAAAAACATTCAGTACTTC. The encoded protein is CTSSQEGMADEILAKNIQYF.